This is a list of T cell receptor beta chains from one sample in a study of graft-versus-host responses after intestinal transplantation. Clones were read by immunoSEQ multiplex PCR, and TCRdb kept only the in-frame ones, dropping some. The data hold about 97,000 clones, with around 90% observed a single time. These receptors are not linked to any known antigen. The sequences come from unstimulated CD8+ T cells sorted from spleen or lymph node cells, collected before transplant. These receptors were obtained from a human donor who was the organ donor for an intestinal transplant. Both conserved end residues are part of each CDR3. Fields, in order: CDR3 DNA, CDR3 protein, J gene, V gene, D gene, clone size. The D gene is left open where the match is weak. The size of a clone is reported for some rows only, either as once, few or many, or as a class for expanded clones.

TGTGCCATCAGTGAGGGGACAGGAGAAATCTCTAACTATGGCTACACCTTC | CAISEGTGEISNYGYTF | TRBJ1-2 | TRBV10-3 | TRBD1 | NA
TGTGCCAGCAGCTCCTTAGTGGGGGGTAATTCACCCCTCCACTTT | CASSSLVGGNSPLHF | TRBJ1-6 | TRBV7-9 | NA | NA
TGTGCCAGCAGTGAAGCCCGAGTCATGAACACTGAAGCTTTCTTT | CASSEARVMNTEAFF | TRBJ1-1 | TRBV25-1 | NA | NA
TGCAGCGTCCCCCGGACTAGCACAGATACGCAGTATTTT | CSVPRTSTDTQYF | TRBJ2-3 | TRBV29-1 | NA | NA
TGTGCCAGCAGCCGATCGACTAGCGGAGTCCCAGATACGCAGTATTTT | CASSRSTSGVPDTQYF | TRBJ2-3 | TRBV13 | TRBD2 | NA
TGTGCCAGCTCACCAAGCACGCGGGGCATATACGAGCAGTACTTC | CASSPSTRGIYEQYF | TRBJ2-7 | TRBV18 | NA | NA
TGCAGCGTTTACTGGCGGGAGGCCTACCTATCGAGCTCCTACAATGAGCAGTTCTTC | CSVYWREAYLSSSYNEQFF | TRBJ2-1 | TRBV29-1 | TRBD2 | NA
TGTGCCAGCAGTTTATACAGGGTGCCCCACCAAGAGACCCAGTACTTC | CASSLYRVPHQETQYF | TRBJ2-5 | TRBV6-5 | NA | NA
TGTGCCAGCAGTGAGAGGGCCAGCAATCAGCCCCAGCATTTT | CASSERASNQPQHF | TRBJ1-5 | TRBV6-1 | NA | NA
TGTGCCAGCAGTTTATCCGCCCCAGCTAGCGGGAACGAGCAGTACTTC | CASSLSAPASGNEQYF | TRBJ2-7 | TRBV27 | TRBD2 | NA
TGCGCCAACACAGACACCTTATTCTCCGAAGCCTATAGCAATCAGCCCCAGCATTTT | CANTDTLFSEAYSNQPQHF | TRBJ1-5 | TRBV10-1 | NA | NA
TGTGCTAGCAGCAAAATATTCGGGGATACGCAGTATTTT | CASSKIFGDTQYF | TRBJ2-3 | TRBV7-7 | NA | once
TGTGCCAGCAGGCTAGCTTTGTCGGATGCCTACGAGCAGTACTTC | CASRLALSDAYEQYF | TRBJ2-7 | TRBV28 | NA | NA
TGTGCCAGCGCTCTGATGGGCGGGGACGGGGAGCTGTTTTTT | CASALMGGDGELFF | TRBJ2-2 | TRBV28 | NA | NA
TGCGCCAGCAGCCCCATAGCGGGCCTTACCTACGAGCAGTACTTC | CASSPIAGLTYEQYF | TRBJ2-7 | TRBV4-3 | TRBD2 | NA
TGTGCCAGCAGCCCTAGCGGGGGGGAAAGAGGCATTCAGTACTTC | CASSPSGGERGIQYF | TRBJ2-4 | TRBV7-2 | TRBD2 | NA